A single sample gave rise to the 27 T cell receptor beta chains below, sequenced in a study of regulatory T cells in long-lasting Graves disease. Time point noted: newly diagnosed GD, antithyroid drugs for less than 3 months. PBMC RNA served as the TCR library source. For TCR beta, libraries came from iRepertoire HTBI primers and Arm-PCR of CDR3 regions. In TCRdb, the multiplex PCR reads were re-called with MiXCR into one record per CDR3 protein. The sample has roughly 560,000 distinct CDR3 sequences, 12% seen once; the top ten hold roughly 8.9%. In addition, the sample was reused for a study of T cells in Graves' hyperthyroidism and ophthalmopathy.

Source: peripheral blood mononuclear cells (PBMCs), taken at new diagnosis, from a patient treated with antithyroid drugs. These receptors came from a woman aged 25 to 39 with Graves disease.

This clonotype was picked up a small number of times. The chain uses TRBV7-9 and TRBJ2-7; D is uncertain. The germline CDR1 and CDR2 sequences are SEHNR and FQNEAQ (reference sequence). Trimming shortened V by 1 base and J by 2 bases, and 9 bases separated the two germline ends. CDR3 length equals 14 residues. The CDR3 loop reads CASSLVGLTYEQYF. The DNA of the CDR3 is TGTGCCAGCAGCTTAGTTGGCTTGACCTACGAGCAGTACTTC. Based on the CDR3 plus reference TRBV7-9 and TRBJ2-7, the full variable domain is DTGVSQNPRHKITKRGQNVTFRCDPISEHNRLYWYRQTLGQGPEFLTYFQNEAQLEKSRLLSDRFSAERPKGSFSTLEIQRTEQGDSAMYLCASSLVGLTYEQYFGPGTRLTVT.

This chain links TRBV6-2 or TRBV6-3 with TRBJ2-5; possibly TRBD1 for D (6 bases). This CDR3 contains 15 residues. Germline assignment: CDR1 MNHEY and CDR2 SVGEGT. V shed 2 bases and J shed 2 bases, with 12 bases lying between them. CDR3 coding DNA: TGTGCCAGCAGTTACCGGACAGAATTACAAGAGACCCAGTACTTC. Translating it yields CASSYRTELQETQYF.

In this sample, this clonotype turned up many times. The genes are TRBV5-1 and TRBJ2-7, with D perhaps TRBD2 (6 bases). The CDR3 is 13 residues long. V was trimmed by 4 bases and J by 3 bases, leaving 11 bases between them. The V gene's germline CDR1 is SGHRS and CDR2 YFSETQ. For the CDR3, the DNA is TGCGCCAGCAGCGCGGGACTGGGCTACGAGCAGTACTTC. Translated: CASSAGLGYEQYF.

This clonotype showed up many times. The chain has TRBV2 and TRBJ2-4; 12 nucleotides match TRBD1. The CDR3 runs to 17 residues. Germline CDR1 reads SNHLY; CDR2 reads FYNNEI. The V gene end was trimmed by 5 bases and the J gene end by 1 base; junction bases not matched to a gene: 6. The CDR3 coding sequence is TGTGCCAGCAGTCGGGACAGGGGGCGCATGGCCAAAAACATTCAGTACTTC. Translated, it gives CASSRDRGRMAKNIQYF.

In this sample, this clonotype turned up many times. The chain is built from TRBV11-3 and TRBJ1-1; perhaps TRBD1 as D (5 bases). The CDR3 runs to 14 residues. Trimming left V 5 bases short and J 1 base short, with 11 bases between. From germline, CDR1 is SGHNT and CDR2 YENEEA. Written as DNA, the CDR3 is TGTGCCAGCAGCCTCTCCGACAGGAACACTGAAGCTTTCTTT. This sequence encodes CASSLSDRNTEAFF.

This clonotype has ten or more counts. The chain couples TRBV10-2 to TRBJ2-5; D remains unclear. V dropped 4 bases and J dropped 3 bases, with 6 bases sitting between them. CDR3 length equals 12 residues. CDR1 is WSHSY, CDR2 SAAADI, per germline. This chain's CDR3 is CASSGSEETQYF. As DNA, the CDR3 is TGCGCCAGCAGTGGGTCGGAAGAGACCCAGTACTTC.

This clonotype occurred many times. The rearrangement joins TRBV11-2 to TRBJ2-3; tentative D call: TRBD1 (6 bases). V lost 0 bases, J lost 5 bases, and 9 bases lay in between. Germline CDR1 reads SGHAT; CDR2 reads FQNNGV. CDR3 size: 14 residues. CDR3 in amino acids: CASSLEGAGDTQYF. Here the CDR3 DNA reads TGTGCCAGCAGCTTAGAGGGGGCCGGAGATACGCAGTATTTT.

This chain connects TRBV28 to TRBJ1-3; D remains ambiguous. Germline V gene lookup returns CDR1 MDHEN and CDR2 SYDVKM. The CDR3 length is 15 residues. V was cut by 5 bases and J by 0 bases, with 11 bases left in between. The CDR3 here is CASSPYLDSGNTIYF. The CDR3 region has the DNA TGTGCCAGCAGTCCATACCTGGACTCTGGAAACACCATATATTTT.

Here the CDR3 reads CASILPLVRPKTYEQYF. The CDR3 DNA reads as TGTGCCAGCATCCTACCTTTAGTCAGGCCTAAAACCTACGAGCAGTACTTC. The V gene is TRBV6-1, the J gene TRBJ2-7, with D hard to call. Trimming shortened V by 7 bases and J by 2 bases, and 24 bases separated the two germline ends. Germline V gives CDR1 MNHNS, CDR2 SASEGT. This CDR3 has 17 residues.

This clonotype was detected many times. V and J are TRBV27 and TRBJ1-6; the D gene is possibly TRBD1 (5 bases). CDR1 is MNHEY, CDR2 SMNVEV, per germline (reference sequence). CDR3 length equals 17 residues. V lost 6 bases and J lost 11, with 26 bases in between. CDR3 residues: CASSPAIGGQSRTPLHF. The CDR3 DNA reads TGTGCCAGCAGCCCAGCAATTGGGGGTCAATCGAGGACACCCCTCCACTTT.

J is TRBJ1-2 and V is TRBV7-2, with TRBD1 matching 8 bases. Germline trimming cut 2 bases from V and 4 bases from J; bases unmatched to any gene: 6. Germline V gives CDR1 SGHTA, CDR2 FQGNSA. CDR3 length equals 15 residues. The CDR3 reads CASSLRTGNAYGYTF. DNA of the CDR3: TGTGCCAGCAGCTTAAGGACAGGGAACGCCTATGGCTACACCTTC.

Regarding this clonotype: It may be a read error: a sequence one base away is much more abundant. This rearrangement joins TRBV11-2 to TRBJ1-4; the D gene is possibly TRBD1 (5 bases). V shed 0 bases and J shed 11 bases, with 16 bases lying between them. The germline V gene has CDR1 SGHAT and CDR2 FQNNGV. This CDR3 spans 15 amino acids. CDR3 sequence: CASSLDPGLEDKLFF. The DNA of the CDR3 is TGTGCCAGCAGCTTAGATCCGGGACTGGAGGATAAACTGTTTTTT.

This clonotype has a count of ten or more. The V and J genes are TRBV11-2 and TRBJ2-3; TRBD2 matches at 8 bases. The CDR3 is 17 amino acids. Germline V gene lookup returns CDR1 SGHAT and CDR2 FQNNGV. Losses at the gene ends were 6 bases for V and 3 bases for J; bases not matched to a gene: 14. The CDR3 DNA reads TGTGCCAGCAGTATCCTCGGGCGGGCGGGAGGAACAGATACGCAGTATTTT. Translation: CASSILGRAGGTDTQYF.

This clonotype was seen many times. The chain employs TRBV28 and TRBJ1-2; TRBD1 agrees at 7 bases. This CDR3 is built from 16 residues. Trimming took 2 bases from V and 4 from J; bases not matched to a gene: 10. CDR1 and CDR2 (germline): MDHEN, SYDVKM. The CDR3 DNA is TGTGCCAGCAGTTTAGGGTCGGGCAGGGGGGGCTATGGCTACACCTTC. This translates into CASSLGSGRGGYGYTF.

The table lists this clonotype with many counts. The rearrangement uses TRBV12-3 or TRBV12-4 and TRBJ2-1; D is tentatively TRBD1 or TRBD2 (5 bases each). V was cut by 3 bases and J by 8 bases, with 14 bases left in between. This CDR3 region has 14 residues. CDR3 nucleotide sequence: TGTGCCAGCAGTTTCAATGGCAGGGACGATGAGCAGTTCTTC. Encoded protein: CASSFNGRDDEQFF.

As regards this clonotype: One base away lies a much larger clone, so this may be a sequencing read error. The chain carries TRBV11-2 and TRBJ2-1; the match to TRBD1 covers 9 bases. Unmatched junction bases numbered 4, after V lost 5 bases and J lost 5 bases. There are 14 residues in the CDR3. CDR1 and CDR2 (germline): SGHAT, FQNNGV. The DNA for the CDR3 is TGTGCCAGCAGCCGGGACAGGGTAAACAATGAGCAGTTCTTC. Translating gives CASSRDRVNNEQFF.

The chain joins TRBV10-3 to TRBJ2-2, with 15 bases lining up with TRBD2. The CDR3 runs 14 residues. J was trimmed by 5 bases and V by 11 bases; bases with no gene match: 3. Per the germline V gene, CDR1 is ENHRY and CDR2 is SYGVKD. CDR3 in DNA: TGTGCCGCGGGACTAGCGGGAGGAACCGGGGAGCTGTTTTTT. Translation: CAAGLAGGTGELFF.

This clonotype was detected many times. The chain uses TRBV6-1 and TRBJ1-2; maybe TRBD1 (5 bases). Trimming took off 6 bases at V and 4 bases at J, with 15 bases between the two ends. Germline loops: CDR1 MNHNS, CDR2 SASEGT. CDR3 length: 14 residues. CDR3 residues: CASSRDAGGYGYTF. The CDR3, as DNA: TGTGCCAGCAGCCGGGACGCTGGGGGCTATGGCTACACCTTC.

Many counts were recorded for this clonotype. The chain couples TRBV2 to TRBJ2-7; the match to TRBD1 covers 11 bases. Germline assignment: CDR1 SNHLY and CDR2 FYNNEI. V was clipped by 1 base and J by 4 bases; unmatched bases: 3. This CDR3 comprises 15 residues. The CDR3 region has the DNA TGTGCCAGCAGTGAAGGCGGACAGGGGGCGTACGAGCAGTACTTC. As protein: CASSEGGQGAYEQYF.

At least ten counts were recorded for this clonotype. This chain uses TRBV20-1 with TRBJ2-1; TRBD2 aligns across 8 bases. The V gene's germline CDR1 is DFQATT and CDR2 SNEGSKA (reference sequence). The CDR3 has 15 residues. J was trimmed by 4 bases and V by 1 base; bases with no gene match: 6. This CDR3 is CSARVSGRGYNEQFF. The CDR3 DNA reads as TGCAGTGCTAGAGTAAGCGGGAGAGGTTACAATGAGCAGTTCTTC.

Worth noting for this clonotype: A much larger clone lies a single base off, so this may be a read error. In DNA form, the CDR3 reads TGTGCCAGCAGCGGAGGGACAGACTCCTACGAGCAGCACTTC. Its translation is CASSGGTDSYEQHF. The rearrangement joins TRBV5-6 to TRBJ2-7, with D possibly being TRBD1 (7 bases). CDR3 length: 14 amino acids. Germline V CDR1 and CDR2: SGHDT, YYEEEE.

This clonotype showed up just a few times. The V call is TRBV19, the J call TRBJ2-7; 7 bases are shared with TRBD2. Germline CDR1 is LNHDA and CDR2 is SQIVND (reference sequence). The J segment lost 0 bases and the V segment lost 2 bases, leaving 10 bases of the junction unmatched. The CDR3 loop spans 17 amino acids. The CDR3 DNA is TGTGCCAGTAGTATATACAGCGGGGAAGGGACCTCCTACGAGCAGTACTTC. Protein product: CASSIYSGEGTSYEQYF.

Comments on this clonotype: At one end the junction does not follow the germline gene, possibly because of a read error. The chain uses TRBV7-9 and TRBJ2-7; 7 bases are shared with TRBD2. The germline V gene has CDR1 SEHNR and CDR2 FQNEAQ (reference sequence). CDR3 length equals 15 residues. The CDR3 bases are TGTGCCAGCAGCGCTAGCGGAATCAGCTACTACGATCAGTACTTC. Its protein is CASSASGISYYDQYF.

The table lists this clonotype with many counts. This chain joins TRBV4-1 and TRBJ2-1; D unclear. The CDR3 is made up of 16 amino acids. Germline CDR1 and CDR2: MGHRA and YSYEKL. V lost 4 bases, J lost 7 bases, and 20 bases lay in between. The CDR3: CASSREDRPVRNEQFF. CDR3 sequence (DNA): TGCGCCAGCAGCCGAGAGGATCGACCCGTTAGGAATGAGCAGTTCTTC.

The rearrangement joins TRBV5-1 to TRBJ2-3; TRBD1 aligns across 8 bases. CDR3 length: 15 amino acids. The V gene's germline CDR1 is SGHRS and CDR2 YFSETQ. Trimming cost V 0 bases and J 6 bases; bases outside gene matches: 6. The CDR3 nucleotides are TGCGCCAGCAGCTTGGGACAGGGGAAGGCGGATACGCAGTATTTT. This translates into CASSLGQGKADTQYF.

This clonotype has ten or more counts. The chain combines TRBV28 with TRBJ2-3; the D is unclear. This CDR3 has 13 amino acids. CDR1 and CDR2 (germline): MDHEN, SYDVKM. Trimming took 8 bases from V and 1 from J, leaving 10 bases between them. The CDR3 DNA reads as TGTGCCAGCCATCCGGGTCGCACAGATACGCAGTATTTT. Its protein is CASHPGRTDTQYF.

In its sample, this clonotype was seen a few times. The V and J genes are TRBV6-2 or TRBV6-3 and TRBJ1-2, with D perhaps TRBD1 (6 bases). The CDR3 totals 14 residues. V lost 8 bases to trimming and J lost 4 bases, with 17 bases between them. Germline loops: CDR1 MNHEY, CDR2 SVGEGT. CDR3 residues: CASGLEQGIYGYTF. Here the CDR3 DNA reads TGTGCCAGCGGTCTCGAACAGGGAATCTATGGCTACACCTTC.